The 6 T cell receptor beta chains presented below share a single source sample, sequenced in a study of T cell repertoires in cytomegalovirus infection. Each CDR3 protein gets one entry after TCRdb re-called the reads with MiXCR. The sample yields about 770,000 distinct CDR3 sequences, about 28% seen once. What these receptors recognize is not known. This material consisted of cultured CD8+ T cells from PBMCs, taken from culture after CMV antigen stimulation. Receptors originate from a human donor in good health (CMV status not recorded). Some clones in this sample may be carry-over from other donors' samples.

This chain links TRBV6-5 with TRBJ1-1, with D maybe TRBD1 (6 bases). Germline CDR1 MNHEY, CDR2 SVGAGI. V gave up 3 bases and J gave up 0 bases, with 8 bases separating them. The CDR3 covers 14 residues. The CDR3 nucleotides are TGTGCCAGCAGTTATGGACAGTTGAACACTGAAGCTTTCTTT. Its translation is CASSYGQLNTEAFF.

The chain links TRBV6-2 or TRBV6-3 to TRBJ2-3; TRBD2 agrees at 8 bases. This CDR3 comprises 17 residues. V lost 2 bases and J lost 5; bases outside the gene matches: 12. CDR1 and CDR2 from the germline V gene are MNHEY and SVGEGT. The DNA for the CDR3 is TGTGCCAGCAGTTACCCTCAACCCCTTAGCGGGGAAGATACGCAGTATTTT. It encodes CASSYPQPLSGEDTQYF.

CDR3 protein: CASSYPGVQYQPQHF. In DNA form, the CDR3 reads TGTGCCAGCAGTTACCCAGGGGTACAGTATCAGCCCCAGCATTTT. This chain joins TRBV6-2 or TRBV6-3 and TRBJ1-5; a weak D match, TRBD1 (6 bases). Germline V gene lookup returns CDR1 MNHEY and CDR2 SVGEGT. Trimming took off 2 bases at V and 5 bases at J, with 13 bases between the two ends. This CDR3 is 15 amino acids long.

The rearrangement uses TRBV28 and TRBJ2-3; D possibly corresponds to TRBD2 (5 bases). CDR1 and CDR2 (germline): MDHEN, SYDVKM. V lost 6 bases and J 2 bases, leaving 18 bases between the germline ends. This CDR3 spans 16 amino acids. The CDR3 loop is CASSPGLHLVTDTQYF. CDR3 sequence (DNA): TGTGCCAGCAGCCCAGGACTCCACCTGGTCACAGATACGCAGTATTTT.

The chain is built from TRBV12-3 or TRBV12-4 and TRBJ2-3; 7 bases map to TRBD1. V was clipped by 5 bases and J by 5 bases; unmatched bases: 1. The CDR3 loop spans 12 amino acids. CDR3 DNA: TGTGCCAGCAGTCACAGGGGAGATACGCAGTATTTT. Protein: CASSHRGDTQYF.

This clonotype was seen more than once but under ten times. For the CDR3, the DNA is TGTGCCAGCAGGCCAGTGAACACTGAAGCTTTCTTT. Protein product: CASRPVNTEAFF. The chain couples TRBV11-1 to TRBJ1-1; no firm D call. This CDR3 spans 12 amino acids. Per germline, CDR1 SGHAT and CDR2 FQDESV (reference sequence). The V gene lost 6 bases and the J gene lost 0 bases, with 5 bases spanning the gap.